The T cell receptor (beta chain) described here comes from a study of T cells after posttransplantation cyclophosphamide. The study's findings and limits: Donor-recipient repertoire similarity was low at 1-2 months, rising over year one. TRB overlap between skin or GI tissue T cells and blood was limited. Recipient CMV seropositivity and CMV reactivation strongly tracked TRB clonality.

This clone was counted ten times or more. Antigen: not known. Assay: immunoSEQ multiplex PCR; the TCRdb copy retains only in-frame clones and omits some. The sample was found to contain 12,000 or so clones, and every one recurs. V shed 1 base, J shed 4 bases, and the junction held 2 bases outside the gene matches. This CDR3 is built from 14 residues. Germline V gives CDR1 SGDLS, CDR2 YYNGEE. The clonotype comes from a woman aged 35 to 49 in good health, CMV-negative, and a related stem cell transplant donor. The sequencing input was PBMCs. The genes are TRBV9 and TRBJ2-7; TRBD2 agrees at 10 bases. The CDR3 loop reads CASSVRTSGYEQYF. The DNA for the CDR3 is TGTGCCAGCAGCGTACGGACTAGCGGTTACGAGCAGTACTTC.